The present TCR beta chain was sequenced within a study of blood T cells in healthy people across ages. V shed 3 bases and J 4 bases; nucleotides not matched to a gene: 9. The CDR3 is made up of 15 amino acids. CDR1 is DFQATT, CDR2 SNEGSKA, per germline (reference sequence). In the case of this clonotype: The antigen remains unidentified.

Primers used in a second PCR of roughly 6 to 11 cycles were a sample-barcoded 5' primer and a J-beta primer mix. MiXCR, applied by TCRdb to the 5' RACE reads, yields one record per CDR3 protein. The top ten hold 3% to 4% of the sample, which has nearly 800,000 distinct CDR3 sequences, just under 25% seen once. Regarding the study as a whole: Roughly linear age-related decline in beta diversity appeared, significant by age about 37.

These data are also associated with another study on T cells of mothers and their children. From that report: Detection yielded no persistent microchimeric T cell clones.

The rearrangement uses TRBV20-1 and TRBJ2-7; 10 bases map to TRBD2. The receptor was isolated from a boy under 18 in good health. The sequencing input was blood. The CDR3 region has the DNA TGCAGTGCTAGCCCCGCTAGCGGGAGAAGTTACGAGCAGTACTTC. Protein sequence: CSASPASGRSYEQYF.